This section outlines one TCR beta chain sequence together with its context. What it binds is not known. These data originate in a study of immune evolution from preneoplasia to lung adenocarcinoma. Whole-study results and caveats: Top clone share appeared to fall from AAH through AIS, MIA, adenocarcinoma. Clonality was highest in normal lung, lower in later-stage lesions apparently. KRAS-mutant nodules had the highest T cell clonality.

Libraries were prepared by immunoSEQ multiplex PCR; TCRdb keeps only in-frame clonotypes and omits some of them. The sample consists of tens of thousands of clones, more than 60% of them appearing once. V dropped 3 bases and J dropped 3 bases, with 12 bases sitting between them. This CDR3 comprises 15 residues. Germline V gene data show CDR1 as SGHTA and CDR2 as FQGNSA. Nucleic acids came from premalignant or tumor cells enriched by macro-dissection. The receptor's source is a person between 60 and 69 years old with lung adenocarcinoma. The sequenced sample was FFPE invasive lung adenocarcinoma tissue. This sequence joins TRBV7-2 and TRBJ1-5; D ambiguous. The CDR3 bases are TGTGCCAGCAGCTTTTCCCCAAACAACAATCAGCCCCAGCATTTT. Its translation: CASSFSPNNNQPQHF.